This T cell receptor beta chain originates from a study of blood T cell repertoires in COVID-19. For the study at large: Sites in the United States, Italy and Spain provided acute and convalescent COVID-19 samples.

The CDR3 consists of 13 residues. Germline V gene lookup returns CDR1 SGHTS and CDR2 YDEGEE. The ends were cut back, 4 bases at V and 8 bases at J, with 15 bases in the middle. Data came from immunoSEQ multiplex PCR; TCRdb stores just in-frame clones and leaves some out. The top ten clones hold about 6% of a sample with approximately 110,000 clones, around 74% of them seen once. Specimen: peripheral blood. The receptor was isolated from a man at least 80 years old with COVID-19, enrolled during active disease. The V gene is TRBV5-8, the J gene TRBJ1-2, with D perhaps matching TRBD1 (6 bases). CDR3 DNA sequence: TGTGCCAGCAGCATGGGCAGGGGTCGCGGCTACACCTTC. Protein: CASSMGRGRGYTF.